This record covers a single TCR beta chain. What it binds is unknown. Several immunoSEQ 96-well plates shared each subset's DNA, each plate a replicate. The data were produced by immunoSEQ multiplex PCR, yet TCRdb's version contains in-frame clones alone and is incomplete. The sample lists about 380,000 clones, approximately 97% occurring once. Trimming removed 6 bases from V and 3 bases from J, with 12 bases in between. Germline CDR1 is SNHLY and CDR2 is FYNNEI. This CDR3 spans 14 amino acids. These data come from a study of shared clonotypes between healthy human individuals. Study outcomes and limitations: Few donors restricted represented genetic and exposure-history diversity. Clonotype sharing among the donors was expected to vary with sequencing depth.

The sequenced sample consisted of memory CD8+ T cells sorted from blood. Sample subset: CD45RO+ cells pooled with CCR7-negative TemRA cells. This clonotype was sampled from a man younger than 45 in good health. This chain uses TRBV2 with TRBJ1-5; perhaps TRBD1 as D (6 bases). The CDR3 reads CASSSGTHNQPQHF. The CDR3 nucleotides read TGTGCCAGCAGCTCCGGGACACACAATCAGCCCCAGCATTTT.